The next 18 T cell receptor beta chains were all read from a single sample in a study of T cells in Graves' hyperthyroidism and ophthalmopathy. Regions amplified from RNA transcripts were the TCR beta CDR3 regions. Carried out on the TCR CDR3, a first-round RT-PCR used the HTBI primer set. Each CDR3 protein is one row after TCRdb ran MiXCR on the multiplex PCR reads. The data hold hundreds of thousands of distinct CDR3 sequences, with 45% observed a single time. The source material was peripheral blood or thyroid tissue (not recorded which). These receptors came from an adult man with Graves' disease, either hyperthyroidism or ophthalmopathy (not recorded which).

The rearrangement uses TRBV7-9 and TRBJ2-7; 9 bases match TRBD1. Germline loops: CDR1 SEHNR, CDR2 FQNEAQ (reference sequence). The CDR3 length is 14 residues. V was clipped by 6 bases and J by 3 bases; unmatched bases: 6. In DNA, the CDR3 is TGTGCCAGCAGAAGCGACAGGGGGGGCTACGAGCAGTACTTC. Its translation is CASRSDRGGYEQYF.

The chain recombines TRBV10-3 with TRBJ1-5, with no clear D. The CDR3 consists of 12 residues. V lost 5 bases and J lost 6, with 8 bases in between. Germline CDR1 and CDR2: ENHRY and SYGVKD. CDR3 sequence reads: CAISSGSQPQHF. The CDR3 DNA reads as TGTGCCATCAGTTCCGGGAGTCAGCCCCAGCATTTT.

The chain combines TRBV20-1 with TRBJ2-7, with 16 bases matching TRBD2. The germline gives CDR1 DFQATT, CDR2 SNEGSKA (reference sequence). The CDR3 has 15 residues. The V segment lost 6 bases and the J segment 6 bases; nucleotides outside the gene matches: 8. CDR3 loop: CSAHPGLAGGGEQYF. CDR3 sequence (DNA): TGCAGTGCACACCCGGGACTAGCGGGAGGGGGCGAGCAGTACTTC.

This clonotype was picked up a small number of times. J is TRBJ1-4 and V is TRBV19; D perhaps matches TRBD1 (6 bases). The CDR3 is 14 residues long. CDR1 and CDR2 from the germline V gene are LNHDA and SQIVND (reference sequence). Trimming pared 2 bases from V and 8 bases from J, leaving 12 bases between. Written as DNA, the CDR3 is TGTGCCAGTAGTATATTCGACGGGGGCGAAAAACTGTTTTTT. It translates to CASSIFDGGEKLFF.

The chain couples TRBV2 to TRBJ1-2; the D gene is possibly TRBD1 (5 bases). The CDR3 consists of 15 residues. Germline lookup yields CDR1 SNHLY and CDR2 FYNNEI. With 6 bases removed from V and 2 bases from J, the gap between germline ends came to 16 bases. DNA for the CDR3: TGTGCCAGCAGCGGTCCGGGACGGAAAAACTATGGCTACACCTTC. Translated: CASSGPGRKNYGYTF. The entire variable domain, with the rest obtained from reference TRBV2 and TRBJ1-2, is as follows: EPEVTQTPSHQVTQMGQEVILRCVPISNHLYFYWYRQILGQKVEFLVSFYNNEISEKSEIFDDQFSVERPDGSNFTLKIRSTKLEDSAMYFCASSGPGRKNYGYTFGSGTRLTVV.

The chain employs TRBV10-3 and TRBJ1-1, with a possible D match to TRBD1 (6 bases). The CDR3 totals 14 residues. V lost 5 bases, J lost 0 bases, and 10 bases lay in between. The germline V gene encodes CDR1 ENHRY and CDR2 SYGVKD. In DNA, the CDR3 is TGTGCCATCAGTCGTACAGGGTTGAACACTGAAGCTTTCTTT. This sequence encodes CAISRTGLNTEAFF.

This clonotype was detected many times. The chain employs TRBV29-1 and TRBJ1-5; D unresolved. Trimming cost V 4 bases and J 2 bases, with 9 bases left between them. This CDR3 region has 13 residues. Germline V gene data show CDR1 as SQVTM and CDR2 as ANQGSEA. The CDR3 DNA sequence: TGCAGCGTTGGGGAGAACCGCAATCAGCCCCAGCATTTT. Protein product: CSVGENRNQPQHF.

This clonotype was found a few times. The chain joins TRBV20-1 to TRBJ2-7; D not certain. Deletions cut 5 bases from V and 4 bases from J, with 15 bases between. The CDR3 loop spans 13 amino acids. Germline CDR1 DFQATT, CDR2 SNEGSKA (reference sequence). CDR3 DNA: TGCAGTGCTCCCGAACAGTCCACTTACGAGCAGTACTTC. Residues: CSAPEQSTYEQYF.

This chain links TRBV7-2 with TRBJ2-7; 8 bases fit TRBD1. Germline V gene data show CDR1 as SGHTA and CDR2 as FQGNSA. The CDR3 covers 14 residues. Trimming took 8 bases from V and 4 from J; bases not matched to a gene: 10. CDR3 loop: CASSLGQAPYEQYF. CDR3 DNA: TGTGCCAGCTCCCTGGGACAGGCGCCTTACGAGCAGTACTTC.

V is TRBV19 and J is TRBJ1-6; the D gene is possibly TRBD1 (5 bases). Germline values: CDR1 LNHDA, CDR2 SQIVND (reference sequence). V shed 11 bases and J shed 5 bases, with 19 bases lying between them. This CDR3 has 15 residues. This CDR3 reads CAWSPGLSDNSPLHF. The CDR3 DNA reads as TGTGCCTGGAGTCCGGGACTTTCGGATAATTCACCCCTCCACTTT.

This sequence joins TRBV10-3 and TRBJ2-7; D perhaps matches TRBD2 (7 bases). The germline V gene encodes CDR1 ENHRY and CDR2 SYGVKD. The V gene lost 7 bases and the J gene lost 0 bases, with 13 bases spanning the gap. The CDR3 is 14 residues long. The CDR3 region has the DNA TGTGCCATCAATCCGGGGGGCGCCTCCTACGAGCAGTACTTC. Its translation: CAINPGGASYEQYF.

This clonotype was counted a few times. The genes are TRBV24-1 and TRBJ1-2, with 9 bases that match TRBD1. Germline V lookup: CDR1 KGHDR, CDR2 SFDVKD. With 11 bases clipped from V and 3 bases from J, the junction kept 21 bases outside the gene matches. The CDR3 is 18 amino acids. The CDR3 DNA is TGTGCCAGCAGCTTAGCCCCTACCGGGACAGGGAGACACTATGGCTACACCTTC. Translated: CASSLAPTGTGRHYGYTF.

The J gene is TRBJ1-4, the V gene TRBV7-9, with 11 nucleotides matching TRBD1. This CDR3 spans 16 amino acids. Germline CDR1 is SEHNR and CDR2 is FQNEAQ (reference sequence). V lost 6 bases, J lost 5 bases, and 8 bases stayed unmatched. Here the CDR3 DNA reads TGTGCCAGCAGTTACGACCGGGACAGGGGGAATGAAAAACTGTTTTTT. As protein: CASSYDRDRGNEKLFF.

The V call is TRBV12-3 or TRBV12-4, the J call TRBJ1-6, with D possibly being TRBD1 (6 bases). V was shortened by 3 bases and J by 8 bases, with 11 bases between the two germline ends. This CDR3 has 14 residues. The CDR3: CASSFRGGDSPLHF. CDR3 nucleotide sequence: TGTGCCAGCAGTTTCAGGGGAGGCGATTCACCCCTCCACTTT.

The V call is TRBV25-1, the J call TRBJ1-2; TRBD1 might be the D (5 bases). Per germline, CDR1 MGHDK and CDR2 SYGVNS. CDR3 size: 12 residues. CDR3 protein: CARVAGTNGYTF. Written as DNA, the CDR3 is TGTGCTAGAGTGGCAGGGACCAATGGCTACACCTTC.

V usage is TRBV24-1 and J usage is TRBJ2-7; 10 nucleotides line up with TRBD1. The V segment lost 12 bases and the J segment 2 bases; nucleotides outside the gene matches: 9. Germline-derived CDR1 and CDR2 are KGHDR and SFDVKD. The length of the CDR3 is 14 residues. This CDR3 is CAWSTGTGAYEQYF. The CDR3 DNA is TGTGCCTGGAGTACAGGGACAGGGGCCTACGAGCAGTACTTC.

The gene calls are TRBV7-8 and TRBJ2-5; 12 bases are shared with TRBD2. This CDR3 is built from 17 residues. Looked up from germline, CDR1 is SGHVS and CDR2 is FQNEAQ. The J segment lost 5 bases and the V segment lost 6 bases, leaving 13 bases of the junction unmatched. The CDR3 loop is CASSFSRPGLAGETQYF. The DNA of the CDR3 is TGTGCCAGCAGTTTTTCCAGGCCGGGACTAGCGGGCGAGACCCAGTACTTC.

This clonotype was observed once. The rearrangement joins TRBV7-9 to TRBJ2-1; perhaps TRBD1 as D (5 bases). The germline V and J ends were trimmed by 2 bases and 6 bases, with 8 bases remaining between them. Germline loops: CDR1 SEHNR, CDR2 FQNEAQ (reference sequence). This CDR3 spans 13 amino acids. CDR3 loop: CASSLHDSNEQFF. The CDR3 coding sequence is TGTGCCAGCAGCTTACACGACAGCAATGAGCAGTTCTTC.